The 26 T cell receptor beta chains below were found in one sample sequenced in a study of cytomegalovirus exposure and HLA in healthy donors. The PCR employed 60 Vbeta primers together with 13 Jbeta primers. Clones were read by immunoSEQ multiplex PCR, and TCRdb kept only the in-frame ones, dropping some. Recorded for this sample: about 79,000 clones. Source material: PBMCs. These receptors were taken from a man younger than 45 in good health and CMV-seronegative.

The chain carries TRBV6-5 and TRBJ2-5; TRBD1 aligns across 9 bases. The V gene end was trimmed by 1 base and the J gene end by 1 base; junction bases not matched to a gene: 4. From germline, CDR1 is MNHEY and CDR2 SVGAGI. The CDR3 is 16 residues long. The CDR3 DNA is TGTGCCAGCAGTTACTACAGGGGGCGCCCCCAAGAGACCCAGTACTTC. It translates to CASSYYRGRPQETQYF.

V and J are TRBV9 and TRBJ2-7, with TRBD1 as a possible D gene (6 bases). Germline lookup yields CDR1 SGDLS and CDR2 YYNGEE. V lost 0 bases to trimming and J lost 4 bases, with 11 bases between them. This CDR3 region has 14 residues. The CDR3 here is CASSVGRGAYEQYF. The CDR3 DNA reads TGTGCCAGCAGCGTAGGCAGGGGTGCATACGAGCAGTACTTC.

The chain employs TRBV4-3 and TRBJ1-4; TRBD1 might be the D (5 bases). The CDR3 is 17 amino acids. The V end lost 0 bases, the J end lost 8 bases, and 19 bases lay between the germline ends. Germline values: CDR1 LGHNA, CDR2 YSLEER. The CDR3 coding sequence is TGCGCCAGCAGCCAAGATTTACTAGGAGGGGAGGGGGAAAAACTGTTTTTT. Amino acids: CASSQDLLGGEGEKLFF.

V usage is TRBV18 and J usage is TRBJ2-5; D might be TRBD1 (6 bases). CDR1 is KGHSH and CDR2 is LQKENI in the germline V gene. V was trimmed by 1 base and J by 5 bases, leaving 11 bases between them. This CDR3 has 14 amino acids. DNA for the CDR3: TGTGCCAGCTCACCACAGTGGGGGCGGGAGACCCAGTACTTC. It is translated as CASSPQWGRETQYF.

J is TRBJ2-5 and V is TRBV10-2, with 7 bases fitting TRBD2. The CDR3 has 18 amino acids. Looked up from germline, CDR1 is WSHSY and CDR2 is SAAADI. Germline trimming cut 0 bases from V and 5 bases from J; bases unmatched to any gene: 15. CDR3 DNA sequence: TGCGCCAGCAGTGAGTCACGACTAGCTGGGTACCTCGGGGAGACCCAGTACTTC. Translating gives CASSESRLAGYLGETQYF.

The J gene is TRBJ1-6, the V gene TRBV5-6; 9 nucleotides align to TRBD1. The germline V gene encodes CDR1 SGHDT and CDR2 YYEEEE. The CDR3 has 15 residues. The V and J ends lost 5 bases and 7 bases, in that order; junction bases with no gene match: 7. This CDR3 reads CASSQQGAGNSPLHF. The DNA of the CDR3 is TGTGCCAGCAGTCAACAGGGGGCTGGGAATTCACCCCTCCACTTT.

CDR3 amino acids: CASSPGVGNSGANVLTF. CDR3 in DNA: TGTGCCAGCAGCCCGGGGGTGGGGAACTCTGGGGCCAACGTCCTGACTTTC. The chain links TRBV7-3 to TRBJ2-6; D may be TRBD2 (6 bases). Germline CDR1 is SGHTA and CDR2 is FQGTGA. V was clipped by 5 bases and J by 0 bases, with 14 bases between them. This CDR3 spans 17 amino acids.

This chain connects TRBV4-3 to TRBJ2-2, with 8 nucleotides matching TRBD1. Trimming removed 2 bases from V and 1 base from J; junction bases left unmatched: 18. This CDR3 has 21 amino acids. Germline CDR1 LGHNA, CDR2 YSLEER. The CDR3 coding sequence is TGCGCCAGCAGCCAAAGTTACCCAAGACAGGGGAAAATAGGGAACACCGGGGAGCTGTTTTTT. Amino acids: CASSQSYPRQGKIGNTGELFF.

This chain links TRBV30 with TRBJ2-7, with 8 positions matching TRBD1. The CDR3 sequence is 14 residues long. J lost 3 bases, V lost 3 bases, and 7 bases had no gene match. Germline V gene sequence: CDR1 GTSNPN, CDR2 SVGIG (reference sequence). CDR3 amino acids: CAWRSRTGFYEQYF. The CDR3 DNA reads TGTGCCTGGAGAAGTAGGACAGGGTTCTACGAGCAGTACTTC.

The rearrangement uses TRBV18 and TRBJ2-1, with D perhaps TRBD1 (5 bases). The V gene's germline CDR1 is KGHSH and CDR2 LQKENI. V was cut by 2 bases and J by 0 bases, with 8 bases left in between. This CDR3 comprises 15 residues. CDR3 nucleotide sequence: TGTGCCAGCTCACCAGGGGCTAGCTCCTACAATGAGCAGTTCTTC. Protein: CASSPGASSYNEQFF.

The chain is built from TRBV5-5 and TRBJ2-1; TRBD2 might be the D (7 bases). The V end lost 4 bases, the J end lost 5 bases, and 16 bases lay between the germline ends. CDR1 is SGHKS and CDR2 is YYEKEE in the germline V gene (reference sequence). The CDR3 has 15 residues. CDR3 protein: CASSLPGRGDNEQFF. As DNA, the CDR3 is TGTGCCAGCAGCCTACCAGGGAGGGGGGACAATGAGCAGTTCTTC.

V gene TRBV18 combines with J gene TRBJ1-1, with 8 bases matching TRBD1. Germline V gene data show CDR1 as KGHSH and CDR2 as LQKENI. The V and J ends lost 5 bases and 3 bases, in that order; junction bases with no gene match: 8. The CDR3 spans 15 residues. CDR3 sequence: CASSWTRGRDTEAFF. CDR3 DNA sequence: TGTGCCAGCTCATGGACCAGGGGGCGCGACACTGAAGCTTTCTTT.

V is TRBV7-9 and J is TRBJ1-1; D is uncertain. The CDR3 runs 16 residues. The germline V gene encodes CDR1 SEHNR and CDR2 FQNEAQ (reference sequence). V dropped 5 bases and J dropped 1 base, with 17 bases sitting between them. CDR3 residues: CASSPGYGLPNTEAFF. As DNA, the CDR3 is TGTGCCAGCAGCCCGGGATATGGCCTACCGAACACTGAAGCTTTCTTT. Full variable domain (remainder filled in from reference TRBV7-9 and TRBJ1-1): DTGVSQNPRHKITKRGQNVTFRCDPISEHNRLYWYRQTLGQGPEFLTYFQNEAQLEKSRLLSDRFSAERPKGSFSTLEIQRTEQGDSAMYLCASSPGYGLPNTEAFFGQGTRLTVV.

This chain connects TRBV7-9 to TRBJ1-1; D is possibly TRBD1 (6 bases). Germline V CDR1 and CDR2: SEHNR, FQNEAQ (reference sequence). V lost 6 bases to trimming and J lost 7 bases, with 24 bases between them. CDR3 length: 16 residues. CDR3 DNA sequence: TGTGCCAGCAGATTACAAAACGCAGGGGCGATTGGTGAAGCTTTCTTT. Amino acids: CASRLQNAGAIGEAFF.

The V call is TRBV5-1, the J call TRBJ1-1; 12 bases are a match to TRBD1. Germline values: CDR1 SGHRS, CDR2 YFSETQ. J lost 5 bases, V lost 4 bases, and 6 bases had no gene match. This CDR3 is built from 15 residues. The CDR3 protein is CASSPGTGGLTEAFF. The CDR3 DNA is TGCGCCAGCAGCCCAGGGACAGGGGGCCTTACTGAAGCTTTCTTT.

The CDR3 sequence is CASSEAYGRGLNQPQHF. As DNA, the CDR3 is TGTGCCAGCAGTGAAGCGTATGGCAGGGGGCTCAATCAGCCCCAGCATTTT. The V gene is TRBV6-1, the J gene TRBJ1-5, with TRBD1 matching over 8 bases. This CDR3 contains 17 residues. In germline, CDR1 is MNHNS, CDR2 SASEGT. Losses at the gene ends were 0 bases for V and 3 bases for J; bases not matched to a gene: 7.

V gene TRBV9 combines with J gene TRBJ2-7, with no clear D. V lost 0 bases and J 2 bases, leaving 12 bases between the germline ends. The germline V gene has CDR1 SGDLS and CDR2 YYNGEE. This CDR3 has 15 amino acids. In DNA, the CDR3 is TGTGCCAGCAGCGTAGGAGCGACTGCTACCTACGAGCAGTACTTC. It encodes CASSVGATATYEQYF.

The V and J genes are TRBV9 and TRBJ2-7; perhaps TRBD2 as D (6 bases). The CDR3 covers 15 residues. V lost 0 bases and J 0 bases, leaving 10 bases between the germline ends. Germline V gives CDR1 SGDLS, CDR2 YYNGEE. The CDR3 sequence is CASSVGGGDSYEQYF. The CDR3 nucleotides read TGTGCCAGCAGCGTAGGTGGCGGGGACTCCTACGAGCAGTACTTC.

V and J are TRBV9 and TRBJ2-3; D gene unclear. Trimming removed 3 bases from V and 0 bases from J, with 8 bases in between. The CDR3 spans 14 residues. Germline V gene data show CDR1 as SGDLS and CDR2 as YYNGEE. The CDR3 DNA reads as TGTGCCAGCAGCGACCTTCGGAGCACAGATACGCAGTATTTT. Translated, it gives CASSDLRSTDTQYF.

The chain recombines TRBV2 with TRBJ1-4, with TRBD1 matching 8 bases. CDR1 and CDR2 (germline): SNHLY, FYNNEI. V lost 4 bases, J lost 0 bases, and 4 bases stayed unmatched. CDR3 size: 16 residues. The DNA for the CDR3 is TGTGCCAGCAGTGGGACAGGGACGGCAACTAATGAAAAACTGTTTTTT. This gives the protein CASSGTGTATNEKLFF.

The chain recombines TRBV5-5 with TRBJ1-2; maybe TRBD1 (5 bases). V lost 1 base, J lost 2 bases, and 9 bases lay in between. The CDR3 has 14 residues. CDR1 is SGHKS and CDR2 is YYEKEE in the germline V gene (reference sequence). This CDR3 is CASSLWGGNYGYTF. CDR3 nucleotide sequence: TGTGCCAGCAGCTTGTGGGGCGGAAACTATGGCTACACCTTC. The full variable domain, completed using reference TRBV5-5 and TRBJ1-2, is DAGVTQSPTHLIKTRGQQVTLRCSPISGHKSVSWYQQVLGQGPQFIFQYYEKEERGRGNFPDRFSARQFPNYSSELNVNALLLGDSALYLCASSLWGGNYGYTFGSGTRLTVV.

This sequence joins TRBV29-1 and TRBJ1-2, with TRBD1 matching 8 bases. The CDR3 is 13 residues long. The V and J ends lost 7 bases and 2 bases, in that order; junction bases with no gene match: 6. Per the germline V gene, CDR1 is SQVTM and CDR2 is ANQGSEA. CDR3 DNA: TGCAGCGCGGGACAGGCTCACAACTATGGCTACACCTTC. Its protein is CSAGQAHNYGYTF.

In DNA form, the CDR3 reads TGTGCCAGCAGTGCCAGATTCACTGAAGCTTTCTTT. Translated, it gives CASSARFTEAFF. The chain has TRBV6-6 and TRBJ1-1, with D unclear. V was clipped by 5 bases and J by 4 bases, with 8 bases between them. This CDR3 has 12 residues. Germline values: CDR1 MNHNY, CDR2 SVGAGI (reference sequence).

The rearrangement uses TRBV4-3 and TRBJ2-6, with a weak D call TRBD2 (5 bases). V was trimmed by 0 bases and J by 0 bases, leaving 12 bases between them. Germline V gene sequence: CDR1 LGHNA, CDR2 YSLEER. This CDR3 has 18 amino acids. The CDR3 nucleotides read TGCGCCAGCAGCCAAGAGCTGGAGGCCGGCTCTGGGGCCAACGTCCTGACTTTC. It translates to CASSQELEAGSGANVLTF.

The rearrangement links TRBV13 to TRBJ1-4; a weak D match, TRBD1 (5 bases). Germline V gives CDR1 PRHDT, CDR2 FYEKMQ (reference sequence). Between the trimmed V and J ends, which lost 3 bases and 4 bases, there was a span of 9 bases. This CDR3 comprises 14 residues. CDR3 sequence (DNA): TGTGCCAGCAGCTTCGGCAGGGTTAATGAAAAACTGTTTTTT. This encodes CASSFGRVNEKLFF. Full variable domain (rest looked up from reference TRBV13 and TRBJ1-4): AAGVIQSPRHLIKEKRETATLKCYPIPRHDTVYWYQQGPGQDPQFLISFYEKMQSDKGSIPDRFSAQQFSDYHSELNMSSLELGDSALYFCASSFGRVNEKLFFGSGTQLSVL.

The rearrangement links TRBV4-1 to TRBJ1-5, with D unclear. Trimming pared 2 bases from V and 3 bases from J, leaving 5 bases between. The CDR3 consists of 13 residues. Germline V gene lookup returns CDR1 MGHRA and CDR2 YSYEKL. The CDR3 DNA reads as TGCGCCAGCAGCCAAATTCTCAATCAGCCCCAGCATTTT. Its protein is CASSQILNQPQHF.